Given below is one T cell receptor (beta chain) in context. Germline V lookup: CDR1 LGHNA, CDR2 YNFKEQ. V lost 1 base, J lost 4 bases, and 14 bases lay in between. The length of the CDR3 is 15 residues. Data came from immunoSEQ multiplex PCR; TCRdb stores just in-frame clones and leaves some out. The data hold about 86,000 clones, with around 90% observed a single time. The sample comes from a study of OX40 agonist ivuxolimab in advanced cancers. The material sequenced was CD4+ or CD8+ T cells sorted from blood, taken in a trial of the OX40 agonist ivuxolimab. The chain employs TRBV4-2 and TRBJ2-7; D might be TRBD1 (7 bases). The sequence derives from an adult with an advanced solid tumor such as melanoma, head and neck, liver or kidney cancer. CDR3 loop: CASSQVEGALYEQYF. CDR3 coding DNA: TGTGCCAGCAGCCAAGTGGAGGGGGCTCTATACGAGCAGTACTTC.